Included here is one TCR beta chain sequence, with context. The authors' processing: Reference gene primer amplification yielded estimated nucleated cell counts. Sequencing was performed with immunoSEQ multiplex PCR; in TCRdb, only in-frame clones are kept and a portion is missing. That table gives V, J and clone size, and the DNA gave D and trimming. The table includes about 180,000 clones, 80% detected once. This record comes from a study of blood T cell repertoires in COVID-19. Overall study context: Both acute and convalescent COVID-19 samples were obtained from the United States, Italy and Spain. In each case, the material was cDNA or gDNA derived from T cells, B-cell-depleted T cells, or PBMCs.

Germline V gene lookup returns CDR1 SGHNT and CDR2 YYREEE (reference sequence). This CDR3 has 13 amino acids. The V gene lost 0 bases and the J gene lost 7 bases, with 8 bases spanning the gap. This TCR derives from a man between 65 and 80 years old with active or convalescent COVID-19. The material sequenced was peripheral blood. J is TRBJ2-1 and V is TRBV5-4; D gene ambiguous. This CDR3 is CASSLAARNEQFF. The CDR3 DNA follows: TGTGCCAGCAGCTTGGCCGCGAGGAATGAGCAGTTCTTC.